The 17 T cell receptor beta chains reported below all come from one sample, sequenced in a study of Graves' ophthalmopathy and Graves' hyperthyroidism. RNA transcripts were the source from which TCR beta CDR3 regions were amplified. HTBI primers were employed in first-round RT-PCR, then a second-round multiplex PCR followed. Via MiXCR, TCRdb re-called the multiplex PCR reads, giving one row per CDR3 protein. The table has over 650,000 distinct CDR3 sequences, 35% to 50% seen once. Sequencing input: peripheral blood. All receptors come from an adult man with Graves' ophthalmopathy.

The CDR3 DNA follows: TGCAGCGTTGTTCCGGGGCTGGGAGCTTTCTTT. This codes for CSVVPGLGAFF. The J gene is TRBJ1-1, the V gene TRBV29-1; weak D call: TRBD1 (5 bases). Trimming removed 4 bases from V and 10 bases from J, with 13 bases in between. Germline assignment: CDR1 SQVTM and CDR2 ANQGSEA. This CDR3 has 11 amino acids.

Concerning this clonotype itself: A much larger clonotype is one base distant, so this may be a read error. The chain recombines TRBV20-1 with TRBJ1-4; 7 bases line up with TRBD1. Germline V gene sequence: CDR1 DFQATT, CDR2 SNEGSKA (reference sequence). With 6 bases clipped from V and 8 bases from J, the junction kept 9 bases outside the gene matches. CDR3 size: 13 residues. The DNA for the CDR3 is TGCAGTGCCCATTCTCCAGGGGGAGAAAAACTGTTTTTT. Protein sequence: CSAHSPGGEKLFF.

This chain connects TRBV19 to TRBJ1-5; 8 bases agree with TRBD1. Unmatched junction bases numbered 5, after V lost 1 base and J lost 3 bases. The CDR3 length is 16 residues. Germline lookup yields CDR1 LNHDA and CDR2 SQIVND (reference sequence). The CDR3 DNA reads as TGTGCCAGTAGTATAGCCCGGGACAGGCTCAATCAGCCCCAGCATTTT. It codes for CASSIARDRLNQPQHF.

This clonotype has only a few counts. V gene TRBV10-3 combines with J gene TRBJ2-2, with 10 bases fitting TRBD2. Germline V gene data show CDR1 as ENHRY and CDR2 as SYGVKD. This CDR3 spans 16 amino acids. Unmatched junction bases numbered 7, after V lost 4 bases and J lost 5 bases. Written as DNA, the CDR3 is TGTGCCATCAGTGGTAGCGGGGGGCCGGGGACCGGGGAGCTGTTTTTT. Translated, it gives CAISGSGGPGTGELFF.

The sample holds many counts of this clonotype. The V call is TRBV25-1, the J call TRBJ1-1, with D possibly TRBD1 on 5 matching bases. This CDR3 contains 14 residues. Trimming took 8 bases from V and 0 from J, leaving 13 bases between them. The germline gives CDR1 MGHDK, CDR2 SYGVNS. CDR3 bases: TGTGCCAGCCGAACCCCAGGGATGAACACTGAAGCTTTCTTT. Residues: CASRTPGMNTEAFF.

This clonotype was observed many times. The rearrangement uses TRBV7-9 and TRBJ1-1, with D perhaps TRBD1 (6 bases). Germline-derived CDR1 and CDR2 are SEHNR and FQNEAQ (reference sequence). This CDR3 is built from 15 residues. The V end was cut by 7 bases, the J end by 6 bases, with 21 bases between. Here the CDR3 reads CASILGGAGAPEAFF. The CDR3 DNA is TGTGCCAGCATCCTGGGGGGTGCAGGGGCCCCTGAAGCTTTCTTT.

This clonotype was detected many times. V gene TRBV5-6 combines with J gene TRBJ2-7, with D uncertain. Germline V gives CDR1 SGHDT, CDR2 YYEEEE. There are 14 residues in the CDR3. V gave up 0 bases and J gave up 6 bases, with 13 bases separating them. CDR3 nucleotide sequence: TGTGCCAGCAGCTTGGAGGTCGGGCAAAGCGAGCAGTACTTC. The encoded protein is CASSLEVGQSEQYF.

The chain has TRBV5-6 and TRBJ2-7; D is ambiguous. CDR3 size: 13 residues. Germline assignment: CDR1 SGHDT and CDR2 YYEEEE. V gave up 4 bases and J gave up 5 bases, with 13 bases separating them. The CDR3 reads CASSGEYINEQYF. The CDR3 DNA follows: TGTGCCAGCAGCGGAGAATACATAAACGAGCAGTACTTC.

The chain recombines TRBV5-1 with TRBJ1-1, with D tentatively TRBD1 (5 bases). Germline V gene lookup returns CDR1 SGHRS and CDR2 YFSETQ. The V end was cut by 6 bases, the J end by 2 bases, with 11 bases between. CDR3 size: 13 residues. For the CDR3, the DNA is TGCGCCAGCAACGACAGAGCAAACACTGAAGCTTTCTTT. Protein: CASNDRANTEAFF. Drawing the rest from reference TRBV5-1 and TRBJ1-1, the complete variable domain is KAGVTQTPRYLIKTRGQQVTLSCSPISGHRSVSWYQQTPGQGLQFLFEYFSETQRNKGNFPGRFSGRQFSNSRSEMNVSTLELGDSALYLCASNDRANTEAFFGQGTRLTVV.

The V call is TRBV7-9, the J call TRBJ2-2; the D gene is possibly TRBD1 (6 bases). Germline V gene lookup returns CDR1 SEHNR and CDR2 FQNEAQ (reference sequence). The germline V and J ends were trimmed by 2 bases and 2 bases, with 9 bases remaining between them. The CDR3 has 15 residues. In nucleotides, the CDR3 is TGTGCCAGCAGCTTATGGGACACCAACACCGGGGAGCTGTTTTTT. Amino acids: CASSLWDTNTGELFF.

Notes on this clonotype: A read error may account for a junction end that differs from germline. CDR3 amino acids: CDSSIGQTNTEAFF. The CDR3 DNA sequence: TGTGACAGTAGTATTGGACAGACGAACACAGAAGCTTTCTTT. The chain recombines TRBV19 with TRBJ1-1; a weak D match, TRBD1 (6 bases). Germline CDR1 reads LNHDA; CDR2 reads SQIVND (reference sequence). There are 14 residues in the CDR3. Variable domain in full (rest from reference TRBV19 and TRBJ1-1): DGGITQSPKYLFRKEGQNVTLSCEQNLNHDAMYWYRQDPGQGLRLIYYSQIVNDFQKGDIAEGYSVSREKKESFPLTVTSAQKNPTAFYLCDSSIGQTNTEAFFGQGTRLTVV.

The CDR3: CSLGMGARTEAFF. Written as DNA, the CDR3 is TGCAGCTTGGGGATGGGGGCACGTACTGAAGCTTTCTTT. The gene calls are TRBV29-1 and TRBJ1-1; D possibly corresponds to TRBD1 (6 bases). This CDR3 spans 13 amino acids. CDR1 and CDR2 from the germline V gene are SQVTM and ANQGSEA. V lost 8 bases and J 5 bases, leaving 18 bases between the germline ends. Looking up the rest from reference TRBV29-1 and TRBJ1-1 gives the full variable domain: SAVISQKPSRDICQRGTSLTIQCQVDSQVTMMFWYRQQPGQSLTLIATANQGSEATYESGFVIDKFPISRPNLTFSTLTVSNMSPEDSSIYLCSLGMGARTEAFFGQGTRLTVV.

This chain connects TRBV29-1 to TRBJ1-2; D gene uncertain. V was clipped by 8 bases and J by 0 bases, with 7 bases between them. Germline V gene sequence: CDR1 SQVTM, CDR2 ANQGSEA. The CDR3 totals 11 residues. CDR3 residues: CSLSTNYGYTF. CDR3 DNA sequence: TGCAGCTTAAGCACTAACTATGGCTACACCTTC.

V gene TRBV11-2 combines with J gene TRBJ1-5; a weak D match, TRBD1 (5 bases). This CDR3 has 13 amino acids. V dropped 5 bases and J dropped 14 bases, with 19 bases sitting between them. In germline, CDR1 is SGHAT, CDR2 FQNNGV. The CDR3 here is CASSPSSFWTKHF. For the CDR3, the DNA is TGTGCCAGCAGCCCATCGAGTTTCTGGACAAAGCATTTT.

There are a few counts of this clonotype. The chain has TRBV24-1 and TRBJ2-2; D is ambiguous. Trimming took off 1 base at V and 4 bases at J, with 6 bases between the two ends. CDR3 length: 14 amino acids. Germline loops: CDR1 KGHDR, CDR2 SFDVKD. CDR3 in amino acids: CATSDFWATGELFF. The CDR3 DNA follows: TGTGCCACCAGTGATTTCTGGGCCACCGGGGAGCTGTTTTTT.

The chain carries TRBV10-3 and TRBJ1-2, with D unresolved. Germline CDR1 reads ENHRY; CDR2 reads SYGVKD. V was shortened by 0 bases and J by 2 bases, with 7 bases between the two germline ends. The CDR3 loop spans 14 amino acids. CDR3 sequence: CAISESGHNYGYTF. The CDR3 coding sequence is TGTGCCATCAGTGAGTCAGGGCACAACTATGGCTACACCTTC.

V and J are TRBV29-1 and TRBJ1-5; no clear D. This CDR3 is 12 amino acids long. V was pared by 6 bases and J by 11 bases, with 17 bases between. Germline V gene lookup returns CDR1 SQVTM and CDR2 ANQGSEA. The CDR3 spells CSVERRGETQHF. The CDR3 DNA is TGCAGCGTGGAACGCCGTGGTGAGACCCAGCATTTT.